This T cell receptor beta chain stems from a study of PD-1 blockade in mismatch repair-deficient tumors (dated by TCRdb to the late 2010s). A note on the overall study: Between September 2013 and 2016, the trial enrolled 86 consecutive patients with some eleven types of mismatch repair-deficient cancer, all of whom had received prior treatment and were progressing. Tumor-associated T cell clones were tracked in the peripheral blood of patients responding to PD-1 blockade by deep sequencing of TCR CDR3 regions. General study outcomes and caveats: Tumor-resident clones, often undetectable in blood before treatment, expanded rapidly after pembrolizumab and then contracted, generally before radiologic responses.

Libraries were prepared through the immunoSEQ multiplex PCR assay. In TCRdb, the immuneACCESS table is reduced to in-frame sequences with V and J assigned. These tables do not hold every clone; where another copy was compared, an unresolved V gene accounts for under half, and the others remain unexplained. Within this sample are 35,000 to 40,000 clones, with around 75% of them counted one time only. The biggest ten clones account for roughly 20% of the sample. As to this clone: Its antigen is unknown. Within one base of it there is no much larger clone, and no base qualities were kept.

For each enrolled patient, mismatch repair deficiency was established using either polymerase chain reaction or immunohistochemistry. TCR sequencing was performed for a few patients who responded to pembrolizumab therapy. The phase II trial prospectively evaluated PD-1 blockade with pembrolizumab in advanced mismatch repair-deficient cancers, independent of tissue of origin. Peripheral blood T cell samples were gathered serially, both before PD-1 blockade started and at multiple time points afterward. The timing of each blood sample was reported as weeks after the first dose of pembrolizumab. The source is an adult with mismatch repair-deficient cancer. The sample here was peripheral blood, taken 4 weeks after starting pembrolizumab.

The CDR3 reads as follows: CASSSGGGSYNEQFF. At the DNA level, the sequence is TGTGCCAGCAGCTCTGGGGGAGGCTCCTACAATGAGCAGTTCTTC. This chain joins TRBV9 to TRBJ2-1, with TRBD2 as a weak D call on 6 bases. The CDR3 starts with the cysteine, ends with the phenylalanine, and has 15 residues. Only the CDR3 DNA stays, 45 bases, in frame from base 1. CDR1 and CDR2 are read off the germline V gene as SGDLS and YYNGEE. The junction carries 11 bases between V and J, which are trimmed by 4 bases and 0 bases respectively.